A selection of T cell receptor beta chains follows, all from one sample in a study of blood T cells in healthy people across ages. TCRdb re-derived calls from the 5' RACE reads in MiXCR, one entry per CDR3 protein. The top ten clones hold approximately 51% of a sample with 380,000 or so distinct CDR3 sequences, about 55% of them seen once. Sequenced input: blood. These receptors came from a man in his 60s in good health. Both conserved end residues are part of each CDR3. The order of the fields is D gene, V gene, clone size, J gene, CDR3 DNA, CDR3 protein. A D gene is named only where the DNA matches it firmly. The size of a clone is reported for some rows only, either as once, few or many, or as a class for expanded clones.

D: NA; V: TRBV18; size: NA; J: TRBJ1-2; DNA: TGTGCCAGCTCACCACAGAGGAATAGGGATGGCTACACCTTC; CDR3: CASSPQRNRDGYTF
D: TRBD1; V: TRBV5-4; size: NA; J: TRBJ2-7; DNA: TGTGCCAGCAGCACCTCGACAGGGGGCTACTACGAGCAGTACTTC; CDR3: CASSTSTGGYYEQYF
D: TRBD1; V: TRBV10-3; size: NA; J: TRBJ2-7; DNA: TGTGCCATCAGACCCGGGACAGGGGACCTCTACGAGCAGTACTTC; CDR3: CAIRPGTGDLYEQYF
D: NA; V: TRBV6-2/TRBV6-3; size: few; J: TRBJ1-2; DNA: TGTGCCAGCAGTGACGGACAGACTTACTATGGCTACACCTTC; CDR3: CASSDGQTYYGYTF
D: NA; V: TRBV7-3; size: few; J: TRBJ2-4; DNA: TGTGCCAGCAGCTTAACGGGGCAGCGAGAAAACATTCAGTACTTC; CDR3: CASSLTGQRENIQYF
D: NA; V: TRBV6-6; size: once; J: TRBJ2-5; DNA: TGTGCCAGCAGTTACCCCAAGGGCCAGGAGACCCAGTACTTC; CDR3: CASSYPKGQETQYF
D: NA; V: TRBV12-3/TRBV12-4; size: NA; J: TRBJ2-1; DNA: TGTGCCAGCAGTCCTCAGGGAGATGAGCAGTTCTTC; CDR3: CASSPQGDEQFF
D: NA; V: TRBV6-2/TRBV6-3; size: NA; J: TRBJ2-5; DNA: TGTGCCGGCAGCCGTCGACTAGTTGGCCGCCCGGAGACCCAGTACTTC; CDR3: CAGSRRLVGRPETQYF
D: NA; V: TRBV29-1; size: NA; J: TRBJ1-1; DNA: TGCAGCGTTCGGCCAGTTGACGAAGCTTTCTTT; CDR3: CSVRPVDEAFF
D: TRBD2; V: TRBV20-1; size: NA; J: TRBJ2-5; DNA: TGCAGTGGGAGGGGGACTAGTGAGACCCAGTACTTC; CDR3: CSGRGTSETQYF
D: TRBD1; V: TRBV20-1; size: NA; J: TRBJ1-2; DNA: TGCAGTGCTGCGGGACAGGGGAAGAATGGCTACACCTTC; CDR3: CSAAGQGKNGYTF
D: TRBD1; V: TRBV10-3; size: NA; J: TRBJ2-7; DNA: TGTGCCATCCTCAGAGGACAGGGGGACAATGAGCAGTACTTC; CDR3: CAILRGQGDNEQYF
D: NA; V: TRBV6-6; size: few; J: TRBJ2-7; DNA: TGTGCCAGCAGGCCCCAATCTCCTAATACCTACGAGCAGTACTTC; CDR3: CASRPQSPNTYEQYF
D: TRBD2; V: TRBV20-1; size: few; J: TRBJ2-5; DNA: TGCAGTGCTAGAGTTAGCGGGAGGGCCCGAGAGACCCAGTACTTC; CDR3: CSARVSGRARETQYF
D: TRBD1; V: TRBV20-1; size: NA; J: TRBJ1-2; DNA: TGCAGTGCTACCCCCCTGACAGGGGGTCCCGATGGCTACACCTTC; CDR3: CSATPLTGGPDGYTF
D: NA; V: TRBV4-2; size: NA; J: TRBJ2-5; DNA: TGTGCCAGCAGCCAAGATCACGGCTCTCGGGAGACCCAGTACTTC; CDR3: CASSQDHGSRETQYF
D: NA; V: TRBV20-1; size: few; J: TRBJ1-5; DNA: TGCAGTGCTCCCAGGGGCGCGGGCAATCAGCCCCAGCATTTT; CDR3: CSAPRGAGNQPQHF
D: TRBD2; V: TRBV6-5; size: once; J: TRBJ2-7; DNA: TGTGCCAGCTTGACGGGGGCGGGAGGTTCCTACGAGCAGTACTTC; CDR3: CASLTGAGGSYEQYF
D: TRBD2; V: TRBV15; size: NA; J: TRBJ2-1; DNA: TGTGCCACCAGCACCTGGACTAGCGGGAGTTGGAATGAGCAGTTCTTC; CDR3: CATSTWTSGSWNEQFF
D: NA; V: TRBV5-1; size: few; J: TRBJ1-2; DNA: TGCGCCAGCAGCTTGGCGCCTGACTATGGCTACACCTTC; CDR3: CASSLAPDYGYTF
D: NA; V: TRBV5-5; size: NA; J: TRBJ2-7; DNA: TGTGCCAGCAGCTTAGGAATAAGCGGGTTCTACGAGCAGTACTTC; CDR3: CASSLGISGFYEQYF
D: NA; V: TRBV20-1; size: NA; J: TRBJ2-5; DNA: TGCAGTGCTCTACTAGTCCGGGGTGAGACCCAGTACTTC; CDR3: CSALLVRGETQYF
D: TRBD2; V: TRBV11-2; size: NA; J: TRBJ2-3; DNA: TGTGCCAGCAGCTTAGATCCGCGGGGGGGCCCCACAGATACGCAGTATTTT; CDR3: CASSLDPRGGPTDTQYF
D: NA; V: TRBV6-2/TRBV6-3; size: few; J: TRBJ2-5; DNA: TGTGCCACCGGGGAGGCCGGGAAGACCCAGTACTTC; CDR3: CATGEAGKTQYF
D: NA; V: TRBV5-6; size: NA; J: TRBJ2-3; DNA: TGTGCCAGCAGTTTACTTCGCGGCACAGATACGCAGTATTTT; CDR3: CASSLLRGTDTQYF
D: TRBD2; V: TRBV11-1; size: NA; J: TRBJ2-1; DNA: TGTGCCAGCAGTAAAAGCGGGACGATTTTCAATGAGCAGTTCTTC; CDR3: CASSKSGTIFNEQFF
D: NA; V: TRBV18; size: NA; J: TRBJ1-1; DNA: TGTGTCAGCTCATCGGCTAACAGGGACACTGAAGCTTTCTTT; CDR3: CVSSSANRDTEAFF
D: NA; V: TRBV19; size: NA; J: TRBJ2-3; DNA: TGTGCCAGTAGTAAGGCAGATACGCAGTATTTT; CDR3: CASSKADTQYF
D: TRBD2; V: TRBV28; size: NA; J: TRBJ2-7; DNA: TGTGCCAGCAGTTTAAGGACTAGCGGGAGCGGTGGTCGTCAGTACTTC; CDR3: CASSLRTSGSGGRQYF
D: TRBD1; V: TRBV7-3; size: many; J: TRBJ2-1; DNA: TGTGCCAGCAGCTTATCGGGGACAGGGGGCAGGTACAATGAGCAGTTCTTC; CDR3: CASSLSGTGGRYNEQFF
D: TRBD1; V: TRBV7-9; size: once; J: TRBJ1-1; DNA: TGTGCCCTCAGGGGGGGTGTCGGCACTGAAGCTTTCTTT; CDR3: CALRGGVGTEAFF
D: TRBD2; V: TRBV7-9; size: many; J: TRBJ2-3; DNA: TGTGCCAGCAGCGTCGGACTAGCGGGAGGAACAGATACGCAGTATTTT; CDR3: CASSVGLAGGTDTQYF
D: TRBD1; V: TRBV2; size: NA; J: TRBJ1-1; DNA: TGTGCCAGCAGCCAGGGACAGGGGTTGAACACTGAAGCTTTCTTT; CDR3: CASSQGQGLNTEAFF
D: TRBD2; V: TRBV4-2; size: NA; J: TRBJ2-5; DNA: TGTGCCAGCGGGGGGGGGGAATGGGGCCAAGAGACCCAGTACTTC; CDR3: CASGGGEWGQETQYF
D: TRBD1; V: TRBV5-1; size: NA; J: TRBJ2-5; DNA: TGCGCCAGCAGCCAAAACGCCCAGGGGGCCCAAGAGACCCAGTACTTC; CDR3: CASSQNAQGAQETQYF
D: NA; V: TRBV6-2/TRBV6-3; size: NA; J: TRBJ2-3; DNA: TGTGCCAGCAGTTACGACGGACTTACAGATACGCGGTATTTT; CDR3: CASSYDGLTDTRYF
D: TRBD1; V: TRBV3-1; size: NA; J: TRBJ1-2; DNA: TGTGCCAGCAGCCCTACCCGGACAGGGGGTGGCTACACCTTC; CDR3: CASSPTRTGGGYTF
D: TRBD1; V: TRBV11-1; size: NA; J: TRBJ2-5; DNA: TGTGCCAGCAGCTTAGGCGGAGGACAGGGTCAAGAGACCCAGTACTTC; CDR3: CASSLGGGQGQETQYF
D: NA; V: TRBV21-1; size: NA; J: TRBJ2-7; DNA: TGTGCCAGCAGCAAAGCCAGGGCAGTGGACCCCTACGAGCAGTACTTC; CDR3: CASSKARAVDPYEQYF
D: NA; V: TRBV6-5; size: NA; J: TRBJ1-2; DNA: TGTGCTAGCAAGCAGGCCCCGGCTAACTATGGCTACACCTTC; CDR3: CASKQAPANYGYTF